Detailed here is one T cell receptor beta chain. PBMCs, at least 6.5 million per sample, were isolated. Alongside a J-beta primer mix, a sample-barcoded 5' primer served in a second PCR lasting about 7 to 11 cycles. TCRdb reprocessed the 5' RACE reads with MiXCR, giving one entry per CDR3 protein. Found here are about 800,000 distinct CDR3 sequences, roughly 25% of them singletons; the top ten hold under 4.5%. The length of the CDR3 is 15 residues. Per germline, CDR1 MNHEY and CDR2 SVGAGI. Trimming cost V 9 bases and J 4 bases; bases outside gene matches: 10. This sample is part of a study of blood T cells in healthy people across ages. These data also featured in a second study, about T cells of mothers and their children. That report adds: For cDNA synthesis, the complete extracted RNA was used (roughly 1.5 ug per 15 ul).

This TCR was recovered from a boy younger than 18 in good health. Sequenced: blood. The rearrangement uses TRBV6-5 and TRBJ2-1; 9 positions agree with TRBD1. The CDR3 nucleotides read TGTGCCAGTTCCACAGACAGGGGGATATACAATGAGCAGTTCTTC. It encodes CASSTDRGIYNEQFF.